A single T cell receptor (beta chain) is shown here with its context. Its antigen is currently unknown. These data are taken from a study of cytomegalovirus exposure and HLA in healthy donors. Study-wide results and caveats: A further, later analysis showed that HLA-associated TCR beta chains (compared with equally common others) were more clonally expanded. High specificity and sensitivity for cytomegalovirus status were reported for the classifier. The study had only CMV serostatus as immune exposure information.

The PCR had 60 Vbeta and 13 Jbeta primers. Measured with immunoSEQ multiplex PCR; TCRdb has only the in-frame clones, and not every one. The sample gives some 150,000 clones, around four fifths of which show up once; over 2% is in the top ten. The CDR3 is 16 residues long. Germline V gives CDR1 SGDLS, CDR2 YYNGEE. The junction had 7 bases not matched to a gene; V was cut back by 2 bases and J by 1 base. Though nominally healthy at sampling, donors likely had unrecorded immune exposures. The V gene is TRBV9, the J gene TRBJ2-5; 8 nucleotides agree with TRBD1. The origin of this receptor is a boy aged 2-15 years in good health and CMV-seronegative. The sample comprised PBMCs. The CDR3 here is CASSVAPTGGQETQYF. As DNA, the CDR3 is TGTGCCAGCAGCGTGGCCCCAACAGGGGGCCAAGAGACCCAGTACTTC.